Below are 4 T cell receptor beta chains sequenced from a single sample in a study of CD4 and CD8 cells across lung adenocarcinoma regions. Using its own MiXCR run on the PCR reads, TCRdb lists one record per CDR3 protein. The sample contains roughly 7,100 distinct CDR3 sequences, less than 55% of which appear only once. The sequencing input was CD4+ T cells from the margin of a lung tumor. These receptors were obtained from a male donor with lung adenocarcinoma. The CD4 and CD8 labels of this study may be unreliable.

The rearrangement links TRBV27 to TRBJ1-1, with D unclear. CDR1 is MNHEY, CDR2 SMNVEV, per germline (reference sequence). The V end lost 0 bases, the J end lost 12 bases, and 14 bases lay between the germline ends. The CDR3 loop spans 13 amino acids. CDR3 sequence: CASSLSQTEETFF. The DNA of the CDR3 is TGTGCCAGCAGTTTATCCCAGACCGAGGAAACTTTCTTT.

By sample share, this clonotype is medium-sized. The rearrangement links TRBV11-3 to TRBJ2-7; 8 bases agree with TRBD2. Trimming at V came to 5 bases and at J to 4 bases, leaving 10 bases not matched to a gene. This CDR3 contains 15 residues. Per the germline V gene, CDR1 is SGHNT and CDR2 is YENEEA. The CDR3 protein is CASSTWGGGRYEQYF. CDR3 DNA: TGTGCCAGCAGCACCTGGGGCGGGGGGCGATACGAGCAGTACTTC. The full variable domain, its missing parts supplied by reference TRBV11-3 and TRBJ2-7, is EAGVVQSPRYKIIEKKQPVAFWCNPISGHNTLYWYLQNLGQGPELLIRYENEEAVDDSQLPKDRFSAERLKGVDSTLKIQPAELGDSAVYLCASSTWGGGRYEQYFGPGTRLTVT.

This clonotype showed up just a few times. A much larger clone lies one base from this, so it may be a read error. The chain is built from TRBV10-1 and TRBJ2-5; the match to TRBD2 covers 14 bases. Trimming removed 2 bases from V and 11 bases from J; junction bases left unmatched: 10. CDR3 length: 16 residues. In germline, CDR1 is WNHNN, CDR2 SYGVQD (reference sequence). The CDR3 spells CASSEPGLAGVTEQYF. CDR3 bases: TGCGCCAGCAGTGAGCCGGGACTAGCGGGAGTAACTGAGCAGTACTTC.

This clonotype was observed a few times. The J gene is TRBJ2-1, the V gene TRBV10-3; D is perhaps TRBD2 (6 bases). The CDR3 is made up of 16 amino acids. CDR1 is ENHRY and CDR2 is SYGVKD in the germline V gene. Trimming removed 2 bases from V and 4 bases from J, with 15 bases in between. The CDR3: CAISEGVAGWYNEQFF. In nucleotides, the CDR3 is TGTGCCATCAGTGAGGGAGTTGCGGGGTGGTACAATGAGCAGTTCTTC.